This T cell receptor (beta chain) was profiled in a study of T cell repertoires in cytomegalovirus infection. At the level of the study: Recently identified HLA-C-restricted CMV epitopes were among the peptides used. Indications of both CMV infection and matching HLA type were provided by public TCR beta signatures. General study points: Dominating the ex vivo response were HLA-C-restricted CMV-specific TCR beta clonotypes. Cumulative public TCR beta family frequency identified carriers of CMV plus the relevant HLA.

TCRdb recomputed calls from the reads with MiXCR, one row per CDR3 protein. The table includes 750,000 to 950,000 distinct CDR3 sequences, just under 30% detected once. There are a few counts of this clonotype. Antigen: not known. CDR3 size: 14 residues. V shed 4 bases and J 6 bases; nucleotides not matched to a gene: 2. From germline, CDR1 is KGHDR and CDR2 SFDVKD. This TCR was recovered from a human donor in good health (CMV status not recorded). Some clones in this sample may be carry-over from other donors' samples. The sample here was cultured CD8+ T cells from PBMCs, taken from culture after CMV antigen stimulation. This rearrangement joins TRBV24-1 to TRBJ2-1, with 10 bases identical to TRBD1. CDR3 residues: CATSDWTGGNEQFF. The DNA of the CDR3 is TGTGCCACCAGTGACTGGACAGGGGGCAATGAGCAGTTCTTC.